One sample yielded the 14 T cell receptor beta chains listed below, sequenced in a study of somatic mutations in cytotoxic T cells in rheumatoid arthritis. Profiled with immunoSEQ multiplex PCR; TCRdb holds only in-frame clones, not every one. The sample has approximately 15,000 clones, about four fifths seen once. The sample was CD8+ T cells sorted from blood. The origin of the receptors is an adult with rheumatoid arthritis.

The rearrangement links TRBV7-9 to TRBJ2-7; 9 nucleotides align to TRBD1. Germline V gene data show CDR1 as SEHNR and CDR2 as FQNEAQ (reference sequence). The trim removed 4 bases at V and 4 bases at J, leaving 11 bases unmatched. CDR3 size: 16 residues. As DNA, the CDR3 is TGTGCCAGCAGCTCGAATAGCCGGGACAGGGATTACGAGCAGTACTTC. As protein: CASSSNSRDRDYEQYF.

This clone was observed once. This sequence joins TRBV29-1 and TRBJ2-3; 7 nucleotides agree with TRBD1. J lost 4 bases, V lost 4 bases, and 5 bases had no gene match. Germline CDR1 and CDR2: SQVTM and ANQGSEA. The CDR3 extends over 13 amino acids. CDR3 loop: CSVATGMADTQYF. The CDR3 DNA reads as TGCAGCGTTGCGACAGGGATGGCAGATACGCAGTATTTT.

This chain joins TRBV2 and TRBJ2-1; D is undetermined. The ends were cut back, 7 bases at V and 7 bases at J, with 8 bases in the middle. The CDR3 length is 11 residues. Germline V gene lookup returns CDR1 SNHLY and CDR2 FYNNEI. DNA of the CDR3: TGTGCCAGCAAGTTTATGAATGAGCAGTTCTTC. Protein: CASKFMNEQFF.

This rearrangement joins TRBV19 to TRBJ2-5; D ambiguous. The CDR3 totals 13 residues. Deletions cut 1 base from V and 5 bases from J, with 8 bases between. CDR1 is LNHDA and CDR2 is SQIVND in the germline V gene (reference sequence). The DNA for the CDR3 is TGTGCCAGTAGTATAGGGGCTGGGGAGACCCAGTACTTC. Amino acids: CASSIGAGETQYF.

The chain has TRBV5-4 and TRBJ2-7, with 9 nucleotides matching TRBD1. The V and J ends lost 6 bases and 5 bases, in that order; junction bases with no gene match: 3. There are 12 residues in the CDR3. Germline CDR1 is SGHNT and CDR2 is YYREEE (reference sequence). CDR3 in amino acids: CASMGDRDEQYF. The CDR3 DNA reads as TGTGCCAGCATGGGGGACAGGGACGAGCAGTACTTC.

This chain links TRBV19 with TRBJ1-2; the match to TRBD1 covers 10 bases. V dropped 6 bases and J dropped 5; count of bases not matched to a gene: 6. Germline CDR1 and CDR2: LNHDA and SQIVND (reference sequence). The CDR3 runs to 14 residues. The CDR3 reads CASSWTGGHYGYTF. The CDR3 region has the DNA TGTGCCAGTAGCTGGACAGGGGGTCATTATGGCTACACCTTC.

This sequence joins TRBV7-6 and TRBJ2-3; TRBD1 might be the D (5 bases). This CDR3 has 16 amino acids. Per germline, CDR1 SGHVS and CDR2 FNYEAQ. Trimming stripped 1 base from V and 0 bases from J, with 11 bases between. The CDR3: CASSLVGAVSTDTQYF. The CDR3 DNA reads TGTGCCAGCAGCTTAGTTGGGGCGGTCAGCACAGATACGCAGTATTTT.

CDR3 residues: CASSYSTGTKSYEQYF. Written as DNA, the CDR3 is TGTGCCAGCAGTTACTCAACCGGGACCAAGTCCTACGAGCAGTACTTC. This chain connects TRBV6-5 to TRBJ2-7; the D gene could be TRBD1 or TRBD2 (5 bases each). The CDR3 runs 16 residues. Looked up from germline, CDR1 is MNHEY and CDR2 is SVGAGI. Trimming removed 0 bases from V and 1 base from J, with 13 bases in between.

The V and J genes are TRBV4-1 and TRBJ2-1; 10 nucleotides match TRBD2. J gave up 4 bases and V 8 bases, and 8 bases lay outside the gene matches. CDR1 and CDR2 from the germline V gene are MGHRA and YSYEKL. The CDR3 is 15 residues long. The chain's CDR3 is CASGRTSGIYNEQFF. The CDR3 DNA reads as TGCGCCAGCGGGCGGACTAGCGGTATATACAATGAGCAGTTCTTC.

CDR3 protein: CASSQDRYTLTDTQYF. CDR3 bases: TGTGCCAGCAGCCAAGACCGCTATACCCTCACAGATACGCAGTATTTT. V and J are TRBV4-2 and TRBJ2-3; D uncertain. Germline V gene sequence: CDR1 LGHNA, CDR2 YNFKEQ. The CDR3 sequence is 16 residues long. The V and J ends lost 0 bases and 2 bases respectively, with 12 bases between them.

The chain links TRBV5-8 to TRBJ1-1, with D perhaps matching TRBD1 (5 bases). Germline loops: CDR1 SGHTS, CDR2 YDEGEE. The CDR3 runs to 14 residues. V lost 2 bases to trimming and J lost 4 bases, with 12 bases between them. CDR3: CASSLMQGRTEAFF. CDR3 bases: TGTGCCAGCAGCTTAATGCAGGGTCGCACTGAAGCTTTCTTT.

This chain uses TRBV5-1 with TRBJ2-3; TRBD2 matches 14 bases. The CDR3 is 19 amino acids. Germline CDR1 SGHRS, CDR2 YFSETQ. V was pared by 5 bases and J by 3 bases, with 14 bases of the junction left unmatched. CDR3 amino acids: CASRPPKGLAGELTDTQYF. Here the CDR3 DNA reads TGCGCCAGCAGACCGCCAAAGGGACTAGCGGGAGAACTAACAGATACGCAGTATTTT.

The V gene is TRBV7-6, the J gene TRBJ2-7; 11 positions match TRBD2. The ends lost 4 bases at V and 6 bases at J; junction bases unmatched: 8. This CDR3 comprises 15 residues. CDR1 SGHVS and CDR2 FNYEAQ come from the germline V gene. The CDR3 sequence: CASSSGTSGSTEQYF. As DNA, the CDR3 is TGTGCCAGCAGCTCGGGTACTAGCGGGAGTACCGAGCAGTACTTC.

The CDR3 DNA is TGTGCCAGTAGTATCACGGGTTTTATGAACACTGAAGCTTTCTTT. It yields the protein CASSITGFMNTEAFF. The rearrangement links TRBV19 to TRBJ1-1; D gene unclear. The germline V gene encodes CDR1 LNHDA and CDR2 SQIVND (reference sequence). Deletions cut 3 bases from V and 0 bases from J, with 11 bases between. The CDR3 is 15 amino acids.